The subject of this entry is one TCR beta chain. The sample comes from a study of blood T cells in healthy people across ages. Together with a sample-barcoded 5' primer, a J-beta primer mix was included in a second PCR lasting about 6 to 11 cycles. TCRdb re-called the 5' RACE reads with MiXCR, one entry per CDR3 protein. Here the sample spans some 690,000 distinct CDR3 sequences, 20% to 25% being singletons. This clonotype was obtained from a man aged 65 to 85 in good health. The specimen was blood.

This CDR3 is CASQGGSSYEQYF. The CDR3 DNA is TGTGCCAGCCAGGGGGGAAGCTCCTACGAGCAGTACTTC. J is TRBJ2-7 and V is TRBV5-5; D might be TRBD1 (7 bases). Trimming removed 7 bases from V and 0 bases from J, with 11 bases in between. Germline values: CDR1 SGHKS, CDR2 YYEKEE (reference sequence). The CDR3 covers 13 residues.